This T cell receptor beta chain is drawn from a study of T cell changes during pregnancy in multiple sclerosis. The CDR3 has 15 residues. The germline CDR1 and CDR2 sequences are SGHVS and FNYEAQ. J gave up 1 base and V 5 bases, and 5 bases lay outside the gene matches. Method: immunoSEQ multiplex PCR; TCRdb's copy keeps in-frame clones and lacks some. The sample consists of some 34,000 clones, more than 85% of them appearing once. Sequences were derived from CD4+ T cells from peripheral blood mononuclear cells, sampled in the third trimester of pregnancy. The sequence came from a female donor in good health, enrolled as a control in a pregnancy study. The chain couples TRBV7-6 to TRBJ1-1, with TRBD1 matching over 9 bases. The CDR3 here is CASSLNRGQNTEAFF. The CDR3 DNA reads as TGTGCCAGCAGCCTGAACAGGGGGCAGAACACTGAAGCTTTCTTT.